The next 20 T cell receptor beta chains were all read from a single sample in a study of control samples from healthy donors and cancer patients. Here immunoSEQ multiplex PCR was the method, and the copy in TCRdb shows in-frame clones only, minus some. The table has 150,000 to 200,000 clones, over 85% seen once; the top ten hold more than 10%. The sample consisted of blood. The source of these receptors is a man aged 30 to 39 in good health.

The chain links TRBV9 to TRBJ2-2, with 8 positions matching TRBD2. Germline loops: CDR1 SGDLS, CDR2 YYNGEE. The V gene end was trimmed by 0 bases and the J gene end by 0 bases; junction bases not matched to a gene: 10. The CDR3 has 19 residues. The CDR3 region is CASSVANSRGLANTGELFF. CDR3 nucleotides: TGTGCCAGCAGCGTAGCCAATTCGAGGGGACTAGCGAACACCGGGGAGCTGTTTTTT.

The rearrangement uses TRBV5-8 and TRBJ1-2; 8 bases fit TRBD1. Germline CDR1 SGHTS, CDR2 YDEGEE. The CDR3 has 14 residues. Trimming at V came to 3 bases and at J to 0 bases, leaving 1 base not matched to a gene. Here the CDR3 DNA reads TGTGCCAGCAGCTACAGGGGGGCTAACTATGGCTACACCTTC. Its translation is CASSYRGANYGYTF.

The chain recombines TRBV3-1 (or the pseudogene TRBV3-2) with TRBJ2-7; D not certain. Germline lookup yields CDR1 LGHDT and CDR2 YNNKEL (reference sequence). There are 13 residues in the CDR3. With 0 bases removed from V and 2 bases from J, the gap between germline ends came to 5 bases. The chain's CDR3 is CASSQEQTYEQYF. CDR3 DNA sequence: TGTGCCAGCAGCCAAGAACAGACCTACGAGCAGTACTTC.

This clone was observed once. The J gene is TRBJ2-1, the V gene TRBV7-9; D unclear. Trimming took 4 bases from V and 6 from J, leaving 10 bases between them. Germline lookup yields CDR1 SEHNR and CDR2 FQNEAQ (reference sequence). The CDR3 spans 13 residues. The CDR3 coding sequence is TGTGCCAGCAGCTCCCAGACGGGCAATGAGCAGTTCTTC. Amino acids: CASSSQTGNEQFF.

The J gene is TRBJ2-1, the V gene TRBV4-3, with TRBD2 as a possible D gene (5 bases). Between the trimmed V and J ends, which lost 7 bases and 7 bases, there was a span of 23 bases. The CDR3 covers 16 residues. CDR1 LGHNA and CDR2 YSLEER come from the germline V gene. The DNA for the CDR3 is TGCGCCAGCAAACCCTCTATAATCGGGATAAAGAATGAGCAGTTCTTC. This codes for CASKPSIIGIKNEQFF.

The DNA of the CDR3 is TGTGCCAGCTCAATCAGCACTGAAGCTTTCTTT. Translating gives CASSISTEAFF. The V call is TRBV18, the J call TRBJ1-1; no clear D. Per the germline V gene, CDR1 is KGHSH and CDR2 is LQKENI. Deletions cut 5 bases from V and 4 bases from J, with 5 bases between. CDR3 length: 11 residues.

The chain couples TRBV11-1 to TRBJ2-1; 10 bases fit TRBD2. CDR3 length: 17 amino acids. With 0 bases clipped from V and 2 bases from J, the junction kept 4 bases outside the gene matches. Germline loops: CDR1 SGHAT, CDR2 FQDESV (reference sequence). The CDR3 reads CASSLAASGRTYNEQFF. The CDR3 DNA sequence: TGTGCCAGCAGCTTAGCGGCTAGCGGGAGAACCTACAATGAGCAGTTCTTC.

The V and J genes are TRBV14 and TRBJ2-1; 8 positions agree with TRBD2. Germline V gene lookup returns CDR1 SGHDN and CDR2 FVKESK. This CDR3 spans 16 amino acids. V shed 1 base and J 2 bases; nucleotides not matched to a gene: 4. Written as DNA, the CDR3 is TGTGCCAGCAGCCAAGTAGTAGCGGGGACCTACAATGAGCAGTTCTTC. Translated, it gives CASSQVVAGTYNEQFF.

This clone was found a few times. The chain uses TRBV6-4 and TRBJ2-1; no definite D call. Trimming cost V 0 bases and J 6 bases, with 12 bases left between them. The germline V gene has CDR1 MRHNA and CDR2 SNTAGT. The CDR3 is 15 residues long. The CDR3: CASSDSSRSLNEQFF. CDR3 in DNA: TGTGCCAGCAGTGACTCGAGTCGTAGCCTCAATGAGCAGTTCTTC.

The V call is TRBV18, the J call TRBJ1-1; D not resolved. With 3 bases removed from V and 1 base from J, the gap between germline ends came to 6 bases. The CDR3 runs to 13 residues. Per germline, CDR1 KGHSH and CDR2 LQKENI. The CDR3 loop reads CASSPNPNTEAFF. CDR3 bases: TGTGCCAGCTCACCCAACCCGAACACTGAAGCTTTCTTT.

This clone was seen a handful of times. V is TRBV4-2 and J is TRBJ1-6; 8 bases are a match to TRBD1. This CDR3 has 16 amino acids. Germline V gives CDR1 LGHNA, CDR2 YNFKEQ. The trim removed 0 bases at V and 7 bases at J, leaving 5 bases unmatched. In DNA, the CDR3 is TGTGCCAGCAGCCAAGATGGGACAGGACGCAATTCACCCCTCCACTTT. The encoded protein is CASSQDGTGRNSPLHF.

The V call is TRBV5-1, the J call TRBJ2-1; TRBD2 matches at 8 bases. V was clipped by 4 bases and J by 5 bases; unmatched bases: 11. The CDR3 runs 16 residues. The germline V gene encodes CDR1 SGHRS and CDR2 YFSETQ. The DNA for the CDR3 is TGCGCCAGCAGCCAGGCCGAGGGCGGGGGGCACAATGAGCAGTTCTTC. Translation gives CASSQAEGGGHNEQFF.

In DNA form, the CDR3 reads TGCGCCAGCAGCCAAACGGGACTACCTATATCTCACAATGAGCAGTTCTTC. Protein sequence: CASSQTGLPISHNEQFF. This rearrangement joins TRBV4-1 to TRBJ2-1, with TRBD2 identical over 7 bases. V trimming: 2 bases; J trimming: 5 bases; junction bases outside the gene matches: 12. Germline CDR1 MGHRA, CDR2 YSYEKL. The CDR3 consists of 17 residues.

The CDR3 sequence: CASSPGGYGYTF. The DNA of the CDR3 is TGTGCCAGCAGCCCGGGGGGCTATGGCTACACCTTC. V is TRBV14 and J is TRBJ1-2; D perhaps matches TRBD1 (5 bases). The CDR3 sequence is 12 residues long. Germline V gene sequence: CDR1 SGHDN, CDR2 FVKESK. With 4 bases removed from V and 4 bases from J, the gap between germline ends came to 7 bases.

CDR3: CASSLGAKGGVNQPQHF. The CDR3 nucleotides read TGTGCCAGCAGCTTAGGGGCTAAAGGGGGGGTCAATCAGCCCCAGCATTTT. The chain is built from TRBV7-8 and TRBJ1-5, with D maybe TRBD1 (6 bases). CDR1 is SGHVS, CDR2 FQNEAQ, per germline. The V gene lost 1 base and the J gene lost 3 bases, with 16 bases spanning the gap. The CDR3 length is 17 residues.

The rearrangement joins TRBV6-5 to TRBJ2-1; D remains unclear. The V end was cut by 6 bases, the J end by 8 bases, with 11 bases between. This CDR3 region has 12 residues. Germline CDR1 is MNHEY and CDR2 is SVGAGI. CDR3 amino acids: CASRPSGDEQFF. The CDR3 DNA reads TGTGCCAGCAGGCCGAGTGGAGATGAGCAGTTCTTC.

The chain has TRBV19 and TRBJ2-3; D is uncertain. The CDR3 loop spans 13 amino acids. The V end lost 1 base, the J end lost 3 bases, and 5 bases lay between the germline ends. Germline CDR1 and CDR2: LNHDA and SQIVND (reference sequence). The CDR3 region is CASSIGRTDTQYF. Here the CDR3 DNA reads TGTGCCAGTAGTATAGGGAGAACAGATACGCAGTATTTT.

This clone has only one observation. The rearrangement links TRBV6-5 to TRBJ1-4, with D unresolved. The CDR3 is 16 residues long. The V end was cut by 0 bases, the J end by 6 bases, with 14 bases between. Germline CDR1 and CDR2: MNHEY and SVGAGI. CDR3: CASSYSLRERDEKLFF. The DNA of the CDR3 is TGTGCCAGCAGTTACTCGTTGAGGGAGAGGGATGAAAAACTGTTTTTT.

The chain carries TRBV2 and TRBJ2-7, with 7 nucleotides matching TRBD2. CDR1 is SNHLY and CDR2 is FYNNEI in the germline V gene. The CDR3 spans 13 residues. Unmatched junction bases numbered 6, after V lost 7 bases and J lost 3 bases. In nucleotides, the CDR3 is TGTGCCAGCATAAGCGGGATGCACTACGAGCAGTACTTC. It translates to CASISGMHYEQYF.

The genes are TRBV19 and TRBJ2-6; D unclear. Germline CDR1 reads LNHDA; CDR2 reads SQIVND (reference sequence). The V end was cut by 0 bases, the J end by 0 bases, with 9 bases between. This CDR3 is built from 17 residues. The CDR3 sequence: CASSIDLRISGANVLTF. DNA for the CDR3: TGTGCCAGTAGTATAGATCTGCGGATCTCTGGGGCCAACGTCCTGACTTTC.